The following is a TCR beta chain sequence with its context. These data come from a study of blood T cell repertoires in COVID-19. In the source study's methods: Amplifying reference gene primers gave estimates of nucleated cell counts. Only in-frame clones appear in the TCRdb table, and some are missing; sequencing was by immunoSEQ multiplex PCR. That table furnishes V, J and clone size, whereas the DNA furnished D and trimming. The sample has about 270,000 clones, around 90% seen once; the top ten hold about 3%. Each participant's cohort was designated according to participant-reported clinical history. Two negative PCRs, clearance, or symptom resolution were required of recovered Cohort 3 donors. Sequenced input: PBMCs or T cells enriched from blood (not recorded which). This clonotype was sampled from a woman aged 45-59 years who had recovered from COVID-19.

DNA of the CDR3: TGTGCCAGCAGCCAAGGGCTCGGGGATCGGGGCTACACCTTC. Its translation is CASSQGLGDRGYTF. This chain uses TRBV4-2 with TRBJ1-2; D gene ambiguous. With 1 base removed from V and 8 bases from J, the gap between germline ends came to 14 bases. This CDR3 is built from 14 residues. The germline V gene encodes CDR1 LGHNA and CDR2 YNFKEQ.